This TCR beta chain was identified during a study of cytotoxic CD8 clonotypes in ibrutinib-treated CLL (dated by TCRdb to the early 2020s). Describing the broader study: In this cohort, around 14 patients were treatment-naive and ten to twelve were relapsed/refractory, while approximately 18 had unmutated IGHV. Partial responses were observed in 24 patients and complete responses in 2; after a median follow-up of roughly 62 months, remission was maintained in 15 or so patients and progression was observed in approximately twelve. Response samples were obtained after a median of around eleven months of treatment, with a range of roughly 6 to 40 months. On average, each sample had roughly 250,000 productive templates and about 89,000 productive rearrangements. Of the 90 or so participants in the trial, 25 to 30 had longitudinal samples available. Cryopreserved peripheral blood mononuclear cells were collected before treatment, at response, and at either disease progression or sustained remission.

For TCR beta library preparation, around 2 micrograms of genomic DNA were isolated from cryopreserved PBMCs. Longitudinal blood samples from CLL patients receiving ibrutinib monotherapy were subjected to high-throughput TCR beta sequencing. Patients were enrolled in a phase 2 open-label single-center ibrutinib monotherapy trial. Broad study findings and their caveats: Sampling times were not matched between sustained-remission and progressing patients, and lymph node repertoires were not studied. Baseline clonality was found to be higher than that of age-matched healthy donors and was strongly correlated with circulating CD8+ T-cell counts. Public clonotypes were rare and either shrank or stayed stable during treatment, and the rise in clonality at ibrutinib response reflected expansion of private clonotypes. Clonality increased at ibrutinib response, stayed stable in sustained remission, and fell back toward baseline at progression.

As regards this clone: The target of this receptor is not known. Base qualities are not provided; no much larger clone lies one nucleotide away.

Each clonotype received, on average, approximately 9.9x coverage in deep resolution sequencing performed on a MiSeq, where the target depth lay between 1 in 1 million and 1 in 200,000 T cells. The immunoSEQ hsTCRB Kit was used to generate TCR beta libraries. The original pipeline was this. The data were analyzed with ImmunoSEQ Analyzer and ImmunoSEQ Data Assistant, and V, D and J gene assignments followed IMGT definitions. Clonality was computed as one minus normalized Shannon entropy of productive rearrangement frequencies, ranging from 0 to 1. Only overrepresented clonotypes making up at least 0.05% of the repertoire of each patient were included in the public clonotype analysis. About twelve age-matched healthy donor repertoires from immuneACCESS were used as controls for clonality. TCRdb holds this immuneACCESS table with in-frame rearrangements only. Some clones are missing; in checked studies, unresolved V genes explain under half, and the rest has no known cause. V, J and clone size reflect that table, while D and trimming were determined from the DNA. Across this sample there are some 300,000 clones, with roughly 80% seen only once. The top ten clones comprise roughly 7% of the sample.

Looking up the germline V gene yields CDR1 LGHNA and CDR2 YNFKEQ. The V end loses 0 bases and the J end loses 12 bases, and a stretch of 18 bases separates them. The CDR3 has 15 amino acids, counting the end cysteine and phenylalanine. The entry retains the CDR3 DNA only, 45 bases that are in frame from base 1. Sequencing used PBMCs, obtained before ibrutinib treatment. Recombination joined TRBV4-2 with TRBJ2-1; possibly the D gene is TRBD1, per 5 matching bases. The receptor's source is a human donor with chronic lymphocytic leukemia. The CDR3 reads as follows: CASSQDRQGSFSQFF. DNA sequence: TGTGCCAGCAGCCAAGATCGGCAGGGTTCTTTTTCGCAGTTCTTC.